The 27 T cell receptor beta chains reported below all come from one sample, sequenced in a study of blood T cell repertoires in COVID-19. The table came from immunoSEQ multiplex PCR; TCRdb's copy has only in-frame clones and leaves some out. The sample yields some 300,000 clones, about nine tenths seen once. Sequencing was carried out using peripheral blood. These TCRs come from a man in his late teens or twenties with active or convalescent COVID-19.

The J gene is TRBJ1-6, the V gene TRBV23-1; maybe TRBD1 (5 bases). TRBV23-1 is treated as an ORF (open reading frame) with a function not yet certain. Trimming took off 5 bases at V and 0 bases at J, with 23 bases between the two ends. The CDR3 has 20 residues. CDR3 sequence reads: CASSTPGQGKLSSYNSPLHF. Written as DNA, the CDR3 is TGCGCCAGCAGTACGCCAGGGCAGGGTAAATTGAGCTCCTATAATTCACCCCTCCACTTT.

The genes are TRBV29-1 and TRBJ1-2, with D unclear. Trimming pared 0 bases from V and 4 bases from J, leaving 12 bases between. The germline gives CDR1 SQVTM, CDR2 ANQGSEA. The CDR3 length is 14 residues. DNA for the CDR3: TGCAGCGTTGAAGATGCCGGGGAAATCTATGGCTACACCTTC. This sequence encodes CSVEDAGEIYGYTF.

A single count supports this clone. The chain couples TRBV15 to TRBJ1-2; the match to TRBD1 covers 8 bases. J lost 6 bases, V lost 0 bases, and 6 bases had no gene match. This CDR3 has 15 residues. Germline-derived CDR1 and CDR2 are LNHNV and YYDKDF (reference sequence). The CDR3 sequence: CATSRDRDRGNGYTF. The CDR3 DNA reads TGTGCCACCAGCAGAGACCGTGACAGGGGAAATGGCTACACCTTC.

V usage is TRBV27 and J usage is TRBJ2-1; 9 nucleotides align to TRBD2. CDR1 and CDR2 from the germline V gene are MNHEY and SMNVEV (reference sequence). J was trimmed by 4 bases and V by 2 bases; bases with no gene match: 3. The CDR3 extends over 15 amino acids. CDR3 DNA: TGTGCCAGCAGTTTAACGACTAGCGGATACAATGAGCAGTTCTTC. Translating gives CASSLTTSGYNEQFF.

Points on this clone: This same CDR3 is encoded by further DNA sequences in the sample. V is TRBV27 and J is TRBJ1-5; TRBD1 is a possible D gene (5 bases). V lost 2 bases and J 4 bases, leaving 6 bases between the germline ends. This CDR3 has 13 residues. CDR1 and CDR2 from the germline V gene are MNHEY and SMNVEV (reference sequence). This chain's CDR3 is CASSLGANQPQHF. The DNA for the CDR3 is TGTGCCAGCAGTTTAGGGGCTAATCAGCCCCAGCATTTT.

The genes are TRBV24-1 and TRBJ2-5; 10 bases line up with TRBD2. This CDR3 is 18 amino acids long. Trimming removed 5 bases from V and 2 bases from J; junction bases left unmatched: 13. Germline CDR1 reads KGHDR; CDR2 reads SFDVKD. CDR3 nucleotides: TGTGCCACCAGTGCTGGGAGCAGCAAAGCGGGGGGGCAAGAGACCCAGTACTTC. Translation gives CATSAGSSKAGGQETQYF.

The rearrangement joins TRBV6-2 or TRBV6-3 to TRBJ1-1, with 7 bases identical to TRBD1. In germline, CDR1 is MNHEY, CDR2 SVGEGT. V lost 3 bases and J lost 7; bases outside the gene matches: 8. This CDR3 region has 14 residues. The CDR3 DNA reads TGTGCCAGCAGTTATTTGACAGGGAACTATGAAGCTTTCTTT. Translating it yields CASSYLTGNYEAFF.

The rearrangement joins TRBV19 to TRBJ2-3, with D perhaps matching TRBD2 (6 bases). The CDR3 totals 14 residues. Germline V gives CDR1 LNHDA, CDR2 SQIVND (reference sequence). The ends were cut back, 1 base at V and 5 bases at J, with 10 bases in the middle. CDR3 region: CASSIAGVRDTQYF. CDR3 in DNA: TGTGCCAGTAGTATAGCGGGAGTGAGAGATACGCAGTATTTT.

The gene calls are TRBV29-1 and TRBJ2-1, with D maybe TRBD2 (6 bases). The germline V gene has CDR1 SQVTM and CDR2 ANQGSEA. The CDR3 is 13 residues long. With 7 bases removed from V and 0 bases from J, the gap between germline ends came to 10 bases. The CDR3: CSGSGSSYNEQFF. The CDR3 DNA sequence: TGCAGCGGGTCCGGGAGCTCCTACAATGAGCAGTTCTTC.

The chain is built from TRBV28 and TRBJ2-3, with D possibly TRBD2 on 5 matching bases. Trimming took 6 bases from V and 3 from J, leaving 7 bases between them. The CDR3 spans 12 residues. Germline CDR1 and CDR2: MDHEN and SYDVKM. For the CDR3, the DNA is TGTGCCAGCAGGACGGGGACAGATACGCAGTATTTT. Protein product: CASRTGTDTQYF.

J is TRBJ1-1 and V is TRBV21-1; no check of the table's D call, TRBD1, against the DNA was made. TRBV21-1 corresponds to a pseudogene. This CDR3 region has 14 residues. The CDR3 nucleotides are TGTGCCACCATGCTCGACAGGGGGCCCGGTGAAGCTTTCTTT. It yields the protein CATMLDRGPGEAFF.

The V and J genes are TRBV20-1 and TRBJ2-7; the D gene is possibly TRBD1 (5 bases). Germline CDR1 DFQATT, CDR2 SNEGSKA (reference sequence). V lost 3 bases, J lost 13 bases, and 16 bases lay in between. The CDR3 totals 11 residues. This CDR3 reads CSASQGEAVYF. The CDR3 coding sequence is TGCAGTGCTAGCCAGGGTGAGGCTGTCTACTTC.

The chain uses TRBV28 and TRBJ2-7, with 9 bases aligning to TRBD2. J lost 4 bases, V lost 5 bases, and 9 bases had no gene match. CDR1 and CDR2 from the germline V gene are MDHEN and SYDVKM. This CDR3 comprises 15 residues. CDR3: CASSELGGRVYEQYF. In DNA form, the CDR3 reads TGTGCCAGCAGTGAATTGGGCGGGAGGGTTTACGAGCAGTACTTC.

The chain carries TRBV28 and TRBJ2-3; D remains unclear. This CDR3 spans 15 amino acids. V was clipped by 2 bases and J by 5 bases, with 14 bases between them. The germline gives CDR1 MDHEN, CDR2 SYDVKM. CDR3 protein: CASSLPDKELDTQYF. In DNA, the CDR3 is TGTGCCAGCAGTTTACCCGATAAAGAGTTAGATACGCAGTATTTT.

The chain combines TRBV6-6 with TRBJ1-4; a possible D gene is TRBD1 (6 bases). Trimming took off 2 bases at V and 4 bases at J, with 11 bases between the two ends. Germline CDR1 and CDR2: MNHNY and SVGAGI (reference sequence). This CDR3 spans 15 amino acids. The CDR3 DNA sequence: TGTGCCAGCAGTTACGGACAGACTGATAATGAAAAACTGTTTTTT. This sequence encodes CASSYGQTDNEKLFF.

V gene TRBV28 combines with J gene TRBJ2-7, with TRBD2 matching 16 bases. Germline lookup yields CDR1 MDHEN and CDR2 SYDVKM. Unmatched junction bases numbered 5, after V lost 5 bases and J lost 1 base. This CDR3 is 17 amino acids long. CDR3 loop: CASSDPGLAGGSYEQYF. Written as DNA, the CDR3 is TGTGCCAGCAGTGATCCGGGACTAGCGGGAGGGTCCTACGAGCAGTACTTC.

This chain uses TRBV27 with TRBJ1-5; tentative D call: TRBD1 (5 bases). CDR3 size: 15 residues. With 3 bases removed from V and 1 base from J, the gap between germline ends came to 10 bases. Germline V lookup: CDR1 MNHEY, CDR2 SMNVEV (reference sequence). In DNA, the CDR3 is TGTGCCAGCAGTTTGCGTGGGGGGAGCAATCAGCCCCAGCATTTT. It translates to CASSLRGGSNQPQHF.

J is TRBJ1-1 and V is TRBV29-1, with 8 bases fitting TRBD1. The CDR3 extends over 13 amino acids. V lost 7 bases, J lost 1 base, and 5 bases stayed unmatched. Germline V CDR1 and CDR2: SQVTM, ANQGSEA. The CDR3 loop is CSGAGTGNTEAFF. CDR3 nucleotides: TGCAGCGGGGCCGGGACAGGGAACACTGAAGCTTTCTTT.

This rearrangement joins TRBV7-8 to TRBJ1-5, with D possibly being TRBD1 (5 bases). CDR1 SGHVS and CDR2 FQNEAQ come from the germline V gene. V lost 3 bases to trimming and J lost 5 bases, with 8 bases between them. The CDR3 contains 13 residues. For the CDR3, the DNA is TGTGCCAGCAGCTTGGGGCTGGATCAGCCCCAGCATTTT. Its translation is CASSLGLDQPQHF.

J is TRBJ1-2 and V is TRBV19, with 9 bases fitting TRBD1. Germline values: CDR1 LNHDA, CDR2 SQIVND (reference sequence). V shed 3 bases, J shed 4 bases, and the junction held 3 bases outside the gene matches. The CDR3 has 14 residues. The chain's CDR3 is CASSISGQGYGYTF. The CDR3 DNA follows: TGTGCCAGTAGTATTTCGGGACAGGGCTATGGCTACACCTTC.

This clone was counted only a few times. The rearrangement uses TRBV2 and TRBJ2-7; 11 bases align to TRBD2. The V gene end was trimmed by 4 bases and the J gene end by 0 bases; junction bases not matched to a gene: 2. This CDR3 is built from 15 residues. Germline lookup yields CDR1 SNHLY and CDR2 FYNNEI. The chain's CDR3 is CASSGTSGSSYEQYF. CDR3 in DNA: TGTGCCAGCAGTGGGACTAGCGGGTCCTCCTACGAGCAGTACTTC.

The chain links TRBV5-6 to TRBJ2-7; TRBD2 might be the D (6 bases). The V gene lost 0 bases and the J gene lost 3 bases, with 7 bases spanning the gap. Germline values: CDR1 SGHDT, CDR2 YYEEEE. The CDR3 has 13 amino acids. The CDR3 loop is CASSLVRGYEQYF. CDR3 in DNA: TGTGCCAGCAGCTTGGTGCGGGGCTACGAGCAGTACTTC.

J is TRBJ2-5 and V is TRBV6-5, with 7 bases aligning to TRBD2. Germline lookup yields CDR1 MNHEY and CDR2 SVGAGI. The CDR3 has 15 amino acids. Trimming removed 7 bases from V and 4 bases from J; junction bases left unmatched: 12. In DNA form, the CDR3 reads TGTGCCAGCATACGCCAGCGGGGCCCGGGAGAGACCCAGTACTTC. Translating gives CASIRQRGPGETQYF.

This clone was found once. CDR3 amino acids: CASSPEITGGTGNTIYF. The CDR3 DNA is TGCGCCAGCAGCCCCGAGATTACAGGGGGTACTGGAAACACCATATATTTT. The rearrangement joins TRBV5-1 to TRBJ1-3; 8 bases fit TRBD1. Germline V gene sequence: CDR1 SGHRS, CDR2 YFSETQ. The CDR3 spans 17 residues. After removal of 4 bases from V and 2 bases from J, the junction contained 11 bases not matched to a gene.

This clone was recorded a few times. This chain uses TRBV6-2 or TRBV6-3 with TRBJ1-5; D not certain. Trimming took off 1 base at V and 3 bases at J, with 7 bases between the two ends. Germline V gene data show CDR1 as MNHEY and CDR2 as SVGEGT. The CDR3 totals 14 residues. The CDR3 DNA reads as TGTGCCAGCAGTTACTTCGGGTACAATCAGCCCCAGCATTTT. Encoded protein: CASSYFGYNQPQHF.

CDR3 bases: TGTGCCAGCTCACTCCGACAGGGGGGTAGCACGGACACTGAAGCTTTCTTT. It specifies CASSLRQGGSTDTEAFF. This sequence joins TRBV18 and TRBJ1-1, with 9 bases that match TRBD1. This CDR3 is 17 amino acids long. Germline values: CDR1 KGHSH, CDR2 LQKENI. V lost 4 bases, J lost 3 bases, and 12 bases stayed unmatched.

V usage is TRBV5-5 and J usage is TRBJ2-5; TRBD1 matches at 7 bases. Germline V gives CDR1 SGHKS, CDR2 YYEKEE (reference sequence). Unmatched junction bases numbered 6, after V lost 4 bases and J lost 3 bases. The CDR3 extends over 14 amino acids. CDR3 bases: TGTGCCAGCAGCCGAACCGGGACAGAAGAGACCCAGTACTTC. Translation gives CASSRTGTEETQYF.